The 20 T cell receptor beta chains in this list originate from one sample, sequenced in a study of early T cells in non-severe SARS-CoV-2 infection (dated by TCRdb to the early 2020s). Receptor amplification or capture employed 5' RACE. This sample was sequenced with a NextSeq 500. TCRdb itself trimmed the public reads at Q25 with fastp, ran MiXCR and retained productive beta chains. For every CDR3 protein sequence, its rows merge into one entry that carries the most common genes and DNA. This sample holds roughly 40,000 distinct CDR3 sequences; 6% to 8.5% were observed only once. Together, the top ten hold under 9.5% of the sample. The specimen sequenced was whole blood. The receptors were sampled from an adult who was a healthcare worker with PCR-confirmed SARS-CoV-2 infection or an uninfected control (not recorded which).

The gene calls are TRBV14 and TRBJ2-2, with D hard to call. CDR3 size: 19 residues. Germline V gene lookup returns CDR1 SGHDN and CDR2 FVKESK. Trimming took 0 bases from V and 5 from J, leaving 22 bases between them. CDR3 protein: CASSQEERRAYWMTGELFF. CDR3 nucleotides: TGTGCCAGCAGCCAAGAGGAAAGAAGGGCCTATTGGATGACCGGGGAGCTGTTTTTT.

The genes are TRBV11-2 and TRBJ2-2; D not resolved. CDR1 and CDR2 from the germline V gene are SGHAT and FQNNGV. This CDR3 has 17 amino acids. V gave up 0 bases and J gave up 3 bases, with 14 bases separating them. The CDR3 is CASSLDTRQAHTGELFF. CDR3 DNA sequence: TGTGCCAGCAGCTTAGACACGCGTCAGGCCCACACCGGGGAGCTGTTTTTT.

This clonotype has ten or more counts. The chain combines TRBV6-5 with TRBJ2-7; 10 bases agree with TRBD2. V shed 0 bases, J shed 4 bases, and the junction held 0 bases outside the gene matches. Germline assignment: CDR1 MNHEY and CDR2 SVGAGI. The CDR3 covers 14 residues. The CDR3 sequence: CASSYSTSGYEQYF. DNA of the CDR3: TGTGCCAGCAGTTACTCGACTAGCGGGTACGAGCAGTACTTC.

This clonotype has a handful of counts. CDR3 amino acids: CSAGRRTDIYEQYF. The CDR3 region has the DNA TGCAGTGCTGGGAGACGGACGGACATCTACGAGCAGTACTTC. V and J are TRBV20-1 and TRBJ2-7; D is possibly TRBD1 or TRBD2 (5 bases each). Trimming pared 5 bases from V and 3 bases from J, leaving 17 bases between. Germline CDR1 DFQATT, CDR2 SNEGSKA (reference sequence). The CDR3 covers 14 residues.

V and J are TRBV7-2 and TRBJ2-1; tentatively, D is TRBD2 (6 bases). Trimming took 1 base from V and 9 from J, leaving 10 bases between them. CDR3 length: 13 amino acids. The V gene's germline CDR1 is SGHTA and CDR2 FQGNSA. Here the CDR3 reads CASSLEEGIEQFF. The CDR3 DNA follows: TGTGCCAGCAGCTTAGAGGAGGGCATTGAGCAGTTCTTC.

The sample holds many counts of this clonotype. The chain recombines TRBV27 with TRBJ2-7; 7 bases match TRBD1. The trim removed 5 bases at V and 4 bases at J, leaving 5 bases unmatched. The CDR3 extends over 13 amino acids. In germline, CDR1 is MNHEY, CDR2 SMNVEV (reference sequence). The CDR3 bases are TGTGCCAGCAGTCCGGACAGGAGGTACGAGCAGTACTTC. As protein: CASSPDRRYEQYF.

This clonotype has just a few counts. CDR3: CASSYTQGLAYEQYF. The CDR3 nucleotides are TGCGCCAGCAGCTACACACAGGGGTTGGCCTACGAGCAGTACTTC. The rearrangement joins TRBV4-3 to TRBJ2-7, with 7 bases aligning to TRBD1. The CDR3 extends over 15 amino acids. In germline, CDR1 is LGHNA, CDR2 YSLEER. Trimming at V came to 5 bases and at J to 2 bases, leaving 9 bases not matched to a gene.

CDR3 bases: TGTGCCAGCAGCTTGGTTCAGGAAACCCGTGGAGATACGCAGTATTTT. Protein sequence: CASSLVQETRGDTQYF. The chain combines TRBV5-8 with TRBJ2-3; D call uncertain. Trimming cost V 0 bases and J 5 bases, with 16 bases left between them. Germline CDR1 reads SGHTS; CDR2 reads YDEGEE. The CDR3 sequence is 16 residues long.

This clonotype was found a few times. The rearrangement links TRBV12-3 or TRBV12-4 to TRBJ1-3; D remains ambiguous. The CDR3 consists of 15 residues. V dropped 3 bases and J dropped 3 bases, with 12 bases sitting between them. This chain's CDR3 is CASSFRRLGGNTIYF. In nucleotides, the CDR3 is TGTGCCAGCAGTTTTCGTAGGTTGGGTGGAAACACCATATATTTT.

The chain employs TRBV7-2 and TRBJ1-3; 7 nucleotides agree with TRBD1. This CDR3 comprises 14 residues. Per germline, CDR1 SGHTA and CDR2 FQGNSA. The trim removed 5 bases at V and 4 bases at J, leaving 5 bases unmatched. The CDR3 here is CASSIQGSGNTIYF. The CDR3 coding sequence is TGTGCCAGCAGCATACAGGGGAGCGGAAACACCATATATTTT.

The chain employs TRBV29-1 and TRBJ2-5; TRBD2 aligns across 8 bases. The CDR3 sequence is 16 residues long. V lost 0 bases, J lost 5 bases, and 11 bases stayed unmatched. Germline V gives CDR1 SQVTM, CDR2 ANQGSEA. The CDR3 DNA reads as TGCAGCGTTGAAGAAGTGGCCAGCGGGGGAGGGGAGACCCAGTACTTC. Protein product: CSVEEVASGGGETQYF.

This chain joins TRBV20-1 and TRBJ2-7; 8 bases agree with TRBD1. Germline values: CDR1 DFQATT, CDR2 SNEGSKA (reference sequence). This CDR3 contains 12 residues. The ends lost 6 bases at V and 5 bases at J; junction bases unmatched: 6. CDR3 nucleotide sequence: TGCAGTGCCTTTGACAGGGGCGACGAGCAGTACTTC. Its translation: CSAFDRGDEQYF.

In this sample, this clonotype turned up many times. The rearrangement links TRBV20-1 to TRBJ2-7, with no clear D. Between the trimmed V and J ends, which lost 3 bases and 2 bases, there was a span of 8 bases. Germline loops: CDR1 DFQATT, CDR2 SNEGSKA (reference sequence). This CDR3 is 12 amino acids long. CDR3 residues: CSARDGTYEQYF. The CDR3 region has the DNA TGCAGTGCTAGGGACGGTACCTACGAGCAGTACTTC.

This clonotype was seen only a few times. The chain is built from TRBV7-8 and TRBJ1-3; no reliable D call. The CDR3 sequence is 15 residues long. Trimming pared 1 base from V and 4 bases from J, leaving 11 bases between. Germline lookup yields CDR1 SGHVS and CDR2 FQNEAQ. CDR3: CASSLEGVRGNTIYF. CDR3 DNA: TGTGCCAGCAGCTTAGAAGGAGTGAGGGGAAACACCATATATTTT.

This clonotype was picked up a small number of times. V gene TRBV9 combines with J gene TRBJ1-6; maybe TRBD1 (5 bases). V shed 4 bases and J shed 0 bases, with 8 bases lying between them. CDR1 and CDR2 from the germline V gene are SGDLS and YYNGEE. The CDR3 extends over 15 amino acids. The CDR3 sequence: CASSSGGSYNSPLHF. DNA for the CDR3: TGTGCCAGCAGCTCCGGGGGCTCCTATAATTCACCCCTCCACTTT.

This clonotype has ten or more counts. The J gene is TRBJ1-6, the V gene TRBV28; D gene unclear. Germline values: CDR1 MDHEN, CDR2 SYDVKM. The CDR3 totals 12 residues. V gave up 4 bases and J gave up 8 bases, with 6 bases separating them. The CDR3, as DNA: TGTGCCAGCAGTTCGGGAGATTCACCCCTCCACTTT. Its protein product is CASSSGDSPLHF. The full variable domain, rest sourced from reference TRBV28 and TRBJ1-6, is DVKVTQSSRYLVKRTGEKVFLECVQDMDHENMFWYRQDPGLGLRLIYFSYDVKMKEKGDIPEGYSVSREKKERFSLILESASTNQTSMYLCASSSGDSPLHFGNGTRLTVT.

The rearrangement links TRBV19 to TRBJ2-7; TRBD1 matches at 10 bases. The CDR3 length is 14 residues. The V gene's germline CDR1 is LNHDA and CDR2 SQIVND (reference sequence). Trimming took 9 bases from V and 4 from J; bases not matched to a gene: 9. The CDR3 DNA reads TGTGCCAGCCGAACCCGGGACAGGGGTTACGAGCAGTACTTC. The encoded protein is CASRTRDRGYEQYF.

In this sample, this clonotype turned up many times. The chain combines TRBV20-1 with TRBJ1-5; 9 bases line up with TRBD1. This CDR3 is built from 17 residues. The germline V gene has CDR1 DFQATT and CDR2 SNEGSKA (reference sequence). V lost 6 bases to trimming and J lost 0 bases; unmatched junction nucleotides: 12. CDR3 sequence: CSADRGGTGRSNQPQHF. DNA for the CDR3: TGCAGTGCAGACCGTGGGGGGACAGGGCGTAGCAATCAGCCCCAGCATTTT.

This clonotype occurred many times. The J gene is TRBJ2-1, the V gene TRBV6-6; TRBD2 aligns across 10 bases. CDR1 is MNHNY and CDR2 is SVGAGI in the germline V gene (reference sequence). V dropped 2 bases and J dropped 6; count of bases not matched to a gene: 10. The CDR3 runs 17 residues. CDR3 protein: CASSYRTGTSERNEQFF. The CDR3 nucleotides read TGTGCCAGCAGTTACCGCACCGGGACTAGCGAGCGCAATGAGCAGTTCTTC.

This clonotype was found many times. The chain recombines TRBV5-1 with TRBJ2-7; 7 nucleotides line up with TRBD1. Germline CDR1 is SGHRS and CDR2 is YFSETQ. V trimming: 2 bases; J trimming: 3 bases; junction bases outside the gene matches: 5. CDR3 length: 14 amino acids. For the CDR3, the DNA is TGCGCCAGCAGCTTAGTTTCAGGGGGCTACGAGCAGTACTTC. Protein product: CASSLVSGGYEQYF.